The next 12 T cell receptor beta chains were all read from a single sample in a study of sequential checkpoint blockade in melanoma. Profiling relied on immunoSEQ multiplex PCR, and the TCRdb table lists in-frame clones only, not all of them. Of some 4,100 clones in the sample, roughly 25% were seen once. Described treatment: randomized to nivolumab then ipilimumab (arm A) or the reverse (arm B). This material consisted of tumor tissue (inferred from file names), taken from a patient given nivolumab and ipilimumab in sequence. The receptors originated from a human donor with melanoma.

The J gene is TRBJ1-6, the V gene TRBV15; D may be TRBD1 (6 bases). The CDR3 covers 16 residues. CDR1 is LNHNV and CDR2 is YYDKDF in the germline V gene (reference sequence). The V gene lost 3 bases and the J gene lost 8 bases, with 17 bases spanning the gap. The DNA for the CDR3 is TGTGCCACCAGCAGGGAATTCCAGGGGAGGGATTCACCCCTCCACTTT. It is translated as CATSREFQGRDSPLHF.

The chain carries TRBV28 and TRBJ2-1; D gene unclear. Trimming took off 6 bases at V and 4 bases at J, with 10 bases between the two ends. The CDR3 totals 13 residues. Germline lookup yields CDR1 MDHEN and CDR2 SYDVKM. This CDR3 is CASRRTEYNEQFF. Written as DNA, the CDR3 is TGTGCCAGCAGGCGTACAGAATACAATGAGCAGTTCTTC. The variable domain in full, with the rest retrieved from reference TRBV28 and TRBJ2-1, is DVKVTQSSRYLVKRTGEKVFLECVQDMDHENMFWYRQDPGLGLRLIYFSYDVKMKEKGDIPEGYSVSREKKERFSLILESASTNQTSMYLCASRRTEYNEQFFGPGTRLTVL.

Only a few counts were recorded for this clone. The CDR3 loop reads CAGTGGLGEKLFF. CDR3 nucleotide sequence: TGTGCAGGAACGGGGGGGCTCGGTGAAAAACTGTTTTTT. The V and J genes are TRBV6-8 and TRBJ1-4; the D gene is possibly TRBD1 (6 bases). CDR1 MNHGY and CDR2 SAAAGT come from the germline V gene. This CDR3 contains 13 residues.

The V call is TRBV19, the J call TRBJ1-5, with D hard to call. The germline V gene encodes CDR1 LNHDA and CDR2 SQIVND (reference sequence). Trimming took 5 bases from V and 3 from J, leaving 8 bases between them. The CDR3 loop spans 13 amino acids. CDR3 sequence: CASSPGVNQPQHF. CDR3 sequence (DNA): TGTGCCAGTAGTCCCGGGGTCAATCAGCCCCAGCATTTT. Variable domain in full (rest from reference TRBV19 and TRBJ1-5): DGGITQSPKYLFRKEGQNVTLSCEQNLNHDAMYWYRQDPGQGLRLIYYSQIVNDFQKGDIAEGYSVSREKKESFPLTVTSAQKNPTAFYLCASSPGVNQPQHFGDGTRLSIL.

V usage is TRBV5-1 and J usage is TRBJ2-3; 11 nucleotides match TRBD2. The ends lost 3 bases at V and 3 bases at J; junction bases unmatched: 6. Germline CDR1 SGHRS, CDR2 YFSETQ. The CDR3 covers 16 residues. The CDR3, as DNA: TGCGCCAGCAGCTCCCAGACTAGCGGGGTTACAGATACGCAGTATTTT. This codes for CASSSQTSGVTDTQYF.

CDR3 DNA sequence: TGTGCCAGCTCACCAGGGACCACTGAAGCTTTCTTT. It is translated as CASSPGTTEAFF. This rearrangement joins TRBV18 to TRBJ1-1; perhaps TRBD1 as D (5 bases). The CDR3 is made up of 12 amino acids. V was cut by 2 bases and J by 4 bases, with 5 bases left in between. From germline, CDR1 is KGHSH and CDR2 LQKENI.

This clone was recorded many times. The chain uses TRBV11-3 and TRBJ2-7; D may match TRBD1 or TRBD2 (6 bases each). CDR1 is SGHNT and CDR2 is YENEEA in the germline V gene. V dropped 0 bases and J dropped 5 bases, with 17 bases sitting between them. The CDR3 has 16 residues. CDR3 sequence: CASSLESGPGAHEQYF. The DNA for the CDR3 is TGTGCCAGCAGCTTAGAATCCGGTCCGGGGGCCCACGAGCAGTACTTC.

This clone was picked up many times. The chain recombines TRBV11-3 with TRBJ2-5; tentative D call: TRBD1 (6 bases). Germline V gives CDR1 SGHNT, CDR2 YENEEA. The CDR3 runs 16 residues. V was pared by 3 bases and J by 0 bases, with 14 bases between. The DNA for the CDR3 is TGTGCCAGCAGCTTGGTGGGACAACGGTACCAAGAGACCCAGTACTTC. Its translation is CASSLVGQRYQETQYF.

V gene TRBV30 combines with J gene TRBJ1-1, with D tentatively TRBD1 (6 bases). The CDR3 is made up of 13 amino acids. CDR1 is GTSNPN, CDR2 SVGIG, per germline (reference sequence). The germline V and J ends were trimmed by 5 bases and 4 bases, with 14 bases remaining between them. The CDR3 reads CAWDSQGSTEAFF. In DNA form, the CDR3 reads TGTGCCTGGGACTCCCAGGGGAGCACTGAAGCTTTCTTT.

V is TRBV23-1 and J is TRBJ1-2; D unresolved. TRBV23-1 is filed as an ORF, its function uncertain. The CDR3 has 14 residues. Trimming removed 3 bases from V and 4 bases from J, with 12 bases in between. CDR3 nucleotides: TGCGCCAGCAGTCATGCGGACTCTTTCTATGGCTACACCTTC. Its protein product is CASSHADSFYGYTF.

This clone was seen a few times. V and J are TRBV23-1 and TRBJ2-7, with TRBD2 identical over 8 bases. Being an ORF, TRBV23-1 has a function that is uncertain. This CDR3 contains 13 residues. Trimming cost V 6 bases and J 5 bases; bases outside gene matches: 6. The CDR3 DNA reads TGCGCCAGCAGCCCCGGGACTAGGGACGAGCAGTACTTC. Translating it yields CASSPGTRDEQYF.

In this sample, this clone is medium-sized (0.01 to 0.1%). This chain links TRBV6-8 with TRBJ2-3, with 9 bases aligning to TRBD2. Germline V lookup: CDR1 MNHGY, CDR2 SAAAGT. J gave up 1 base and V 1 base, and 0 bases lay outside the gene matches. The CDR3 length is 15 residues. This CDR3 reads CASSYLAGGTDTQYF. The CDR3 DNA reads TGTGCCAGCAGTTACTTAGCGGGGGGCACAGATACGCAGTATTTT.